Included here is one T cell receptor beta chain sequence, with context. Using immunoSEQ multiplex PCR, the repertoire was profiled, and TCRdb retains in-frame clones only, with some absent. The data show some 220,000 clones, with around 90% seen just once and approximately 0.8% held by the top ten. The V gene's germline CDR1 is SNHLY and CDR2 FYNNEI. The CDR3 spans 13 residues. V lost 6 bases and J lost 5; bases outside the gene matches: 1. This sample was included in a study of blood T cell repertoires in COVID-19. The clonotype was recovered from a man aged 30-40 years with COVID-19, enrolled during active disease. Sequencing used peripheral blood. The genes are TRBV2 and TRBJ1-6, with 7 nucleotides matching TRBD1. In DNA form, the CDR3 reads TGTGCCAGCAGGACAGGGAATAATTCACCCCTCCACTTT. Translating it yields CASRTGNNSPLHF.